A selection of T cell receptor beta chains follows, all from one sample in a study of blood T cell repertoires in COVID-19. Only in-frame clones appear in the TCRdb table, and some are missing; sequencing was by immunoSEQ multiplex PCR. The top ten hold roughly 4% of the sample, which has a few hundred thousand clones, 86% seen once. Material: PBMCs or T cells enriched from blood (not recorded which). These receptors came from a woman aged 30 to 39 who had been exposed to COVID-19. The CDR3 runs from the conserved cysteine through the conserved F or W. The D gene is left open where the match is weak. Rows give clone size only sometimes, using once, few, many, or a class for an expanded clone.

D	J	V	size	DNA	CDR3
-	TRBJ2-7	TRBV2	-	TGTGCCAGCAGTGCCCTAGGTTACTACGAGCAGTACTTC	CASSALGYYEQYF
TRBD1	TRBJ1-1	TRBV7-3	once	TGTGCCAGCAGCCGTTCTGCCCTGGACAGGGGGACTGAAGCTTTCTTT	CASSRSALDRGTEAFF
-	TRBJ2-7	TRBV27	-	TGTGCCAGCAGTTCCACGACAGCATACGAGCAGTACTTC	CASSSTTAYEQYF
-	TRBJ2-2	TRBV3-1/TRBV3-2	-	TGTGCCAGCAGCCAATATGCGAACACCGGGGAGCTGTTTTTT	CASSQYANTGELFF
-	TRBJ2-3	TRBV24-1	-	TGTGCCACCAGTGGGTCCGCGGGGGCGGGAGATACGCAGTATTTT	CATSGSAGAGDTQYF
TRBD2	TRBJ2-7	TRBV5-1	-	TGCGCCAGCAGCCCCAGCGGGGGGCCCGTCAAGGTTGGCTCCTACGAGCAGTACTTC	CASSPSGGPVKVGSYEQYF
TRBD2	TRBJ2-3	TRBV2	-	TGTGCCAGCAGGGGACTAGCTACAGATACGCAGTATTTT	CASRGLATDTQYF
-	TRBJ2-1	TRBV5-1	-	TGCGCCAGCAGCGGAGACCCCCTAAACAATGAGCAGTTCTTC	CASSGDPLNNEQFF
TRBD1	TRBJ1-5	TRBV19	once	TGTGCCAGTAGTGCAGGGGGGTACCATAGCAATCAGCCCCAGCATTTT	CASSAGGYHSNQPQHF
-	TRBJ2-2	TRBV5-1	-	TGCGCCAGCAGCTTGGCCAGAGACAGGAACACCGGGGAGCTGTTTTTT	CASSLARDRNTGELFF
-	TRBJ2-7	TRBV11-2	-	TGTGCCAGCAGCTTAGAGGGCGGGGGCCTCTCCTACGAGCAGTACTTC	CASSLEGGGLSYEQYF
-	TRBJ2-7	TRBV5-1	-	TGCGCCAGCAGCCAGTCAAACGAATTGTTCTACGAGCAGTACTTC	CASSQSNELFYEQYF
TRBD1	TRBJ2-4	TRBV29-1	-	TGCAGCGTTGCCCCGGGACAGGGAACCCCCAGGCACTTC	CSVAPGQGTPRHF
TRBD2	TRBJ2-1	TRBV5-1	-	TGCGCCAGCAGGGAGCTAGCGGGGGGGCCGGTAGCTGAGCAGTTCTTC	CASRELAGGPVAEQFF
-	TRBJ1-1	TRBV10-3	once	TGTGCCGTAACCGGGACATCTAACACTGAAGCTTTCTTT	CAVTGTSNTEAFF
-	TRBJ1-1	TRBV29-1	-	TGCAGCGTCGGAAGGGGGGGTTACACTGAAGCTTTCTTT	CSVGRGGYTEAFF
TRBD2	TRBJ2-7	TRBV3-1/TRBV3-2	-	TGTGCCAGCAGCCAGGGTCTAGCGGGCTCCTACGAGCAGTACTTC	CASSQGLAGSYEQYF
-	TRBJ1-3	TRBV24-1	-	TGTGCCACCAGTGACCCACGAGGAGATGGAAACACCATATATTTT	CATSDPRGDGNTIYF
TRBD1	TRBJ2-4	TRBV30	once	TGTGCCTGGAGTGCCTATGACAGGGCAAACATTCAGTACTTC	CAWSAYDRANIQYF
-	TRBJ2-2	TRBV7-3	-	TGTGCCAGCAGCTCCCCCCCGACCGGGGAGCTGTTTTTT	CASSSPPTGELFF
-	TRBJ2-7	TRBV11-2	-	TGTGCCAGCAGCTTAGATCTCGGGTTCGACAGGTTCACCTACGAGCAGTACTTC	CASSLDLGFDRFTYEQYF
-	TRBJ1-2	TRBV10-3	-	TGTGCCATCAGTAGCGGGCTGACGGGACGGAGCCAAACTTATGGCTACACCTTC	CAISSGLTGRSQTYGYTF
TRBD2	TRBJ2-2	TRBV19	-	TGTGCCAGTAGCCGCAGGCGGGGGGTCGGGGAGCTGTTTTTT	CASSRRRGVGELFF
TRBD1	TRBJ1-3	TRBV5-1	-	TGCGCCAGCAGCTTGGAGGGACAGGGAGTCTCTGGAAACACCATATATTTT	CASSLEGQGVSGNTIYF
-	TRBJ2-7	TRBV5-1	-	TGCGCCAGCAGTACAGTTGAAAGCTCCTACGAGCAGTACTTC	CASSTVESSYEQYF
-	TRBJ1-1	TRBV9	few	TGTGCCAGCAGCGTAGGGGGTGCGGGGAACACGGAAGCTTTCTTT	CASSVGGAGNTEAFF
TRBD1	TRBJ2-3	TRBV3-1/TRBV3-2	-	TGTGCCAGCAGCCTCGGGACAGGGGGAGACACAGATACGCAGTATTTT	CASSLGTGGDTDTQYF
-	TRBJ1-5	TRBV29-1	-	TGCAGCGTGATAGTGGCGGGGGAAGGCAATCAGCCCCAGCATTTT	CSVIVAGEGNQPQHF
-	TRBJ1-2	TRBV9	once	TGTGCCAGCAGCCGGGGCCAGGGGAATGGCTACACCTTC	CASSRGQGNGYTF
TRBD1	TRBJ1-2	TRBV2	many	TGTGCCAGCAGTGACGGGGTCGGGACAGTTCGTGTTACCCGGGTTGACACCTTC	CASSDGVGTVRVTRVDTF
TRBD2	TRBJ2-1	TRBV28	-	TGTGCCGCAGGCGGGGGGGGGAATGAGCAGTTCTTC	CAAGGGGNEQFF
TRBD1	TRBJ1-4	TRBV7-9	once	TGTGCCAGCAGCTCCGGACAGGGGGCTAATGAAAAACTGTTTTTT	CASSSGQGANEKLFF
-	TRBJ1-2	TRBV6-5	once	TGTGCCAGCAGGGACAGTACTAACTATGGCTACACCTTC	CASRDSTNYGYTF
-	TRBJ2-3	TRBV13	few	TGTGCCAGCAGCTCAATGGATACGCAGTATTTT	CASSSMDTQYF
-	TRBJ2-2	TRBV6-4	-	TGTGCCAGCAGTGCTGGACAGTACACCGGGGAGCTGTTTTTT	CASSAGQYTGELFF
-	TRBJ1-3	TRBV12-3/TRBV12-4	-	TGTGCTACCCGGCGGAGCTCTGGAAACACCATATATTTT	CATRRSSGNTIYF
TRBD1	TRBJ1-2	TRBV3-1/TRBV3-2	-	TGTGCCAGCAGTCGAGACAGGGCCTATGGCTACACCTTC	CASSRDRAYGYTF
-	TRBJ2-3	TRBV3-1/TRBV3-2	-	TGTGCCAGCAGCCAATTGGCAGGGACAGATACGCAGTATTTT	CASSQLAGTDTQYF
-	TRBJ1-6	TRBV2	-	TGTGCCAGCAGTGAAGACCTGAGCTCCTATAATTCACCCCTCCACTTT	CASSEDLSSYNSPLHF
TRBD1	TRBJ2-6	TRBV11-2	-	TGTGCCAGCAGACGTGTGGGACAGGGGCGGGCTGGGGCCAACGTCCTGACTTTC	CASRRVGQGRAGANVLTF
-	TRBJ2-1	TRBV19	-	TGTGCCAGTAGTAGGGGGCTAGCGGTCGATGAGCAGTTCTTC	CASSRGLAVDEQFF
-	TRBJ2-7	TRBV5-5	-	TGTGCCAGCAGGACGCGGAGCGGGACAATGCCTTACGAGCAGTACTTC	CASRTRSGTMPYEQYF
TRBD1	TRBJ1-1	TRBV5-5	-	TGTGCCAGCAGCTACCACGGGACAGCGAACACTGAAGCTTTCTTT	CASSYHGTANTEAFF
TRBD1	TRBJ2-7	TRBV5-1	-	TGCGCCAGCAGAGGTCCCGGGACAGGGCCCTACGAGCAGTACTTC	CASRGPGTGPYEQYF
TRBD1	TRBJ1-1	TRBV7-8	once	TGTGCCAGCAGCAAAAATACAGGGGGCCTCGGCACTGAAGCTTTCTTT	CASSKNTGGLGTEAFF
-	TRBJ1-5	TRBV6-6	-	TGTGCCAGCAGAAGCGACAGGTTTTATCAGCCCCAGCATTTT	CASRSDRFYQPQHF
-	TRBJ2-3	TRBV9	-	TGTGCCAGCAGCGACGGGGGATTTTACGAGTCGCAGTATTTT	CASSDGGFYESQYF
-	TRBJ1-1	TRBV19	-	TGTGCCAGTCACATGGGCGCTGAAGCTTTCTTT	CASHMGAEAFF
-	TRBJ1-3	TRBV19	-	TGTGCCAGTAGTTTGGCCCTCAGCCAGGGGACACAGACCATATATTTT	CASSLALSQGTQTIYF
TRBD1	TRBJ1-6	TRBV7-2	-	TGTGCCAGCAGCCCCGGACAGGGTCATAATTCACCCCTCCACTTT	CASSPGQGHNSPLHF
-	TRBJ2-7	TRBV7-8	-	TGTGCCAGCAGCTTAGAGCTAGTCGTCGGTTCCTACGAGCAGTACTTC	CASSLELVVGSYEQYF
TRBD2	TRBJ2-1	TRBV11-2	-	TGTGCCAGCAGCTTAGGGCGCGGGGGGCGCTACAATGAGCAGTTCTTC	CASSLGRGGRYNEQFF
-	TRBJ1-6	TRBV2	-	TGTGCCAGCAGCGCCCACAGGAGCTCCTATAATTCACCCCTCCACTTT	CASSAHRSSYNSPLHF
-	TRBJ2-1	TRBV10-2	-	TGCGCCAGCAGTGCGGGGAGGAACGCCCCGGGGGAGTTCTTC	CASSAGRNAPGEFF
-	TRBJ2-7	TRBV3-1/TRBV3-2	many	TGTGCCAGCAGCCAAGGTGGCAGGGCGACCGAGCAGTACTTC	CASSQGGRATEQYF
TRBD1	TRBJ1-2	TRBV5-1	-	TGCGCCAGCAGCTTAGACAGGGGCGGGAACTATGGCTACACCTTC	CASSLDRGGNYGYTF
-	TRBJ1-1	TRBV19	-	TGTGCCAGTAGTACCCGGACAACTATTAACACTGAAGCTTTCTTT	CASSTRTTINTEAFF
-	TRBJ1-1	TRBV3-1/TRBV3-2	-	TGTGCCAGCAGCCAAGACAGTCCTAACACTGAAGCTTTCTTT	CASSQDSPNTEAFF
-	TRBJ1-3	TRBV12-3/TRBV12-4	-	TGTGCCAGCACTCTTTATGGAAACACCATATATTTT	CASTLYGNTIYF
TRBD2	TRBJ2-3	TRBV5-1	-	TGCGCCAGCAGCTTGGACCTAGCGGGGGTAGATACGCAGTATTTT	CASSLDLAGVDTQYF